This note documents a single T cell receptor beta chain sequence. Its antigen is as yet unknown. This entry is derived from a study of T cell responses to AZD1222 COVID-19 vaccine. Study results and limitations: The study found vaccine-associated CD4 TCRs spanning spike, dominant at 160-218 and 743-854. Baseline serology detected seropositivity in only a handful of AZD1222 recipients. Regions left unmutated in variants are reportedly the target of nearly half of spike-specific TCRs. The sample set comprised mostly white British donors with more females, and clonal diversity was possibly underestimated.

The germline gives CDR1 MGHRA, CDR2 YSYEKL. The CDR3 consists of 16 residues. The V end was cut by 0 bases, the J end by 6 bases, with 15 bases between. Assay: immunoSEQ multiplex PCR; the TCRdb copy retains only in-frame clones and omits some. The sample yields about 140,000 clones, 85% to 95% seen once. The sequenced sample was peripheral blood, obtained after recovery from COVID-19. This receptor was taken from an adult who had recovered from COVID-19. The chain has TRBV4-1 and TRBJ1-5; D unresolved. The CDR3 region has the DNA TGCGCCAGCAGCCAAGAACCGGGGAGGGTAGGTCAGCCCCAGCATTTT. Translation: CASSQEPGRVGQPQHF.